Below, 19 T cell receptor beta chains from the same sample are listed, as sequenced in a study of PD-L1 blockade in urothelial cancer. Here immunoSEQ multiplex PCR was the method, and the copy in TCRdb shows in-frame clones only, minus some. The sample includes roughly 100,000 clones, approximately 85% of them seen just once. This specimen was PBMCs, taken around atezolizumab (anti-PD-L1) treatment. These receptors were taken from a man in his fifties with urothelial cancer.

This chain links TRBV2 with TRBJ2-2, with 7 bases aligning to TRBD1. The CDR3 has 15 amino acids. Germline assignment: CDR1 SNHLY and CDR2 FYNNEI. V shed 5 bases and J 3 bases; nucleotides not matched to a gene: 6. The CDR3, as DNA: TGTGCCAGCAGTCGACAGGGAGCCTACACCGGGGAGCTGTTTTTT. Translation gives CASSRQGAYTGELFF.

The rearrangement links TRBV19 to TRBJ1-2, with a weak D call TRBD1 (5 bases). Germline V gene lookup returns CDR1 LNHDA and CDR2 SQIVND (reference sequence). The V and J ends lost 5 bases and 8 bases respectively, with 21 bases between them. The CDR3 is made up of 15 amino acids. The CDR3 DNA sequence: TGTGCCAGTAGTGCGTCCGGGGGAATTCTTCGAGGCTACACCTTC. This gives the protein CASSASGGILRGYTF.

This clone was recorded many times. The V call is TRBV6-1, the J call TRBJ1-5, with D possibly being TRBD1 (6 bases). The V and J ends lost 10 bases and 5 bases respectively, with 15 bases between them. The germline V gene has CDR1 MNHNS and CDR2 SASEGT. The CDR3 sequence is 13 residues long. CDR3 coding DNA: TGTGCCACCGAATCTGGGGGCCATCAGCCCCAGCATTTT. Protein sequence: CATESGGHQPQHF.

This rearrangement joins TRBV6-1 to TRBJ2-4, with 9 positions matching TRBD2. Germline V gene sequence: CDR1 MNHNS, CDR2 SASEGT. The V and J ends lost 7 bases and 12 bases, in that order; junction bases with no gene match: 7. There are 12 residues in the CDR3. The CDR3 DNA follows: TGTGCCAGCACCGGCGGGGGGGCCTATCAGTACTTC. Translated, it gives CASTGGGAYQYF.

The CDR3 DNA follows: TGTGCCAGCAGTTTAGGAGTCCGACTAGCGGGAGCTTCACTAGAAGAGCAGTACTTC. Its protein is CASSLGVRLAGASLEEQYF. The chain has TRBV28 and TRBJ2-7, with TRBD2 matching over 12 bases. V gave up 2 bases and J gave up 7 bases; unmatched junction bases: 18. In germline, CDR1 is MDHEN, CDR2 SYDVKM. The CDR3 contains 19 residues.

The CDR3 here is CASSPTGGTDTQYF. The CDR3 DNA is TGTGCCAGCTCACCGACAGGGGGCACAGATACGCAGTATTTT. The J gene is TRBJ2-3, the V gene TRBV18; 8 positions agree with TRBD1. CDR1 is KGHSH and CDR2 is LQKENI in the germline V gene. The length of the CDR3 is 14 residues. Unmatched junction bases numbered 0, after V lost 3 bases and J lost 1 base.

The V gene is TRBV6-1, the J gene TRBJ2-1, with 16 positions matching TRBD2. The CDR3 has 17 residues. Losses at the gene ends were 3 bases for V and 10 bases for J; bases not matched to a gene: 9. Germline CDR1 and CDR2: MNHNS and SASEGT. The CDR3 DNA reads as TGTGCCAGCAGTGATCGTATAGGGACTAGCGGGAGGGGGGAGCAGTTCTTC. As protein: CASSDRIGTSGRGEQFF.

This chain connects TRBV29-1 to TRBJ1-1; D might be TRBD1 (5 bases). V was clipped by 0 bases and J by 8 bases, with 22 bases between them. The CDR3 is made up of 16 amino acids. Germline V lookup: CDR1 SQVTM, CDR2 ANQGSEA. CDR3 amino acids: CSVEDIRGQGFLEAFF. CDR3 in DNA: TGCAGCGTTGAAGATATCCGCGGACAAGGGTTCCTCGAAGCTTTCTTT.

This chain uses TRBV4-1 with TRBJ1-6; D is uncertain. V lost 3 bases to trimming and J lost 9 bases, with 6 bases between them. Germline V lookup: CDR1 MGHRA, CDR2 YSYEKL. There are 12 residues in the CDR3. DNA for the CDR3: TGCGCCAGCAGCCAGGTAGCTTCACCCCTCCACTTT. Amino acid sequence: CASSQVASPLHF.

The chain links TRBV28 to TRBJ2-1, with a possible D match to TRBD1 (5 bases). The CDR3 is 14 amino acids. Germline V gene sequence: CDR1 MDHEN, CDR2 SYDVKM. V was trimmed by 3 bases and J by 3 bases, leaving 9 bases between them. The CDR3 region is CASSFVDIYNEQFF. CDR3 bases: TGTGCCAGCAGTTTCGTGGACATCTACAATGAGCAGTTCTTC.

Concerning this clone itself: Other DNA sequences in this specimen translate into the identical CDR3. J is TRBJ1-1 and V is TRBV28, with D possibly matching TRBD1 (5 bases). CDR3 length: 11 residues. V gave up 5 bases and J gave up 4 bases, with 5 bases separating them. Germline CDR1 reads MDHEN; CDR2 reads SYDVKM. Here the CDR3 DNA reads TGTGCCAGCAGTAGGGGCACTGAAGCTTTCTTT. Amino acids: CASSRGTEAFF.

V is TRBV15 and J is TRBJ2-2, with 12 bases identical to TRBD2. The V gene end was trimmed by 6 bases and the J gene end by 5 bases; junction bases not matched to a gene: 4. The CDR3 loop spans 15 amino acids. Germline V gene sequence: CDR1 LNHNV, CDR2 YYDKDF (reference sequence). Written as DNA, the CDR3 is TGTGCCACCAGACTAGCGGGAGGACGGACCGGGGAGCTGTTTTTT. Amino acids: CATRLAGGRTGELFF.

This clone was observed a handful of times. The chain links TRBV2 to TRBJ1-2; no clear D gene. The CDR3 extends over 13 amino acids. Germline V gene data show CDR1 as SNHLY and CDR2 as FYNNEI. V dropped 3 bases and J dropped 2 bases, with 7 bases sitting between them. The CDR3 region is CASSDHSNYGYTF. CDR3 nucleotides: TGTGCCAGCAGTGATCACAGCAACTATGGCTACACCTTC.

The chain has TRBV5-1 and TRBJ2-1; TRBD2 might be the D (6 bases). The CDR3 sequence is 16 residues long. CDR1 and CDR2 from the germline V gene are SGHRS and YFSETQ. V lost 0 bases and J lost 3, with 13 bases in between. CDR3 sequence reads: CASSLASGPGYNEQFF. The CDR3 DNA follows: TGCGCCAGCAGCTTGGCCAGCGGGCCAGGCTACAATGAGCAGTTCTTC.

V is TRBV4-2 and J is TRBJ1-2; 10 bases line up with TRBD1. Germline-derived CDR1 and CDR2 are LGHNA and YNFKEQ. J was trimmed by 4 bases and V by 3 bases; bases with no gene match: 5. The CDR3 is 15 residues long. The CDR3 DNA reads TGTGCCAGCAGCCAGGGACAGGGGACGCGCTATGGCTACACCTTC. Residues: CASSQGQGTRYGYTF.

V usage is TRBV5-1 and J usage is TRBJ1-3; D is unresolved. The V gene lost 7 bases and the J gene lost 5 bases, with 10 bases spanning the gap. Looked up from germline, CDR1 is SGHRS and CDR2 is YFSETQ. The CDR3 sequence is 12 residues long. CDR3 amino acids: CASRDTRNTIYF. CDR3 DNA: TGCGCCAGCCGTGACACGAGAAACACCATATATTTT.

This clone was counted only a few times. The V gene is TRBV2, the J gene TRBJ2-1, with 10 positions matching TRBD2. The germline CDR1 and CDR2 sequences are SNHLY and FYNNEI. V lost 0 bases, J lost 5 bases, and 7 bases stayed unmatched. This CDR3 is built from 17 residues. The CDR3 is CASSEAARLAGDNEQFF. CDR3 DNA sequence: TGTGCCAGCAGTGAAGCGGCTCGTCTAGCGGGGGACAATGAGCAGTTCTTC.

This sequence joins TRBV21-1 and TRBJ2-1; the table assigns TRBD2, which was not confirmed against the DNA. TRBV21-1 is a pseudogene locus. The CDR3 extends over 16 amino acids. For the CDR3, the DNA is TGTGCCAGCAGCAAAGAGATGGGATCGGAGGGCAATGAGCAGTTCTTC. This codes for CASSKEMGSEGNEQFF.

The sample holds many counts of this clone. The chain combines TRBV7-9 with TRBJ1-1, with TRBD1 as a possible D gene (6 bases). The CDR3 has 14 amino acids. CDR1 and CDR2 from the germline V gene are SEHNR and FQNEAQ (reference sequence). V was clipped by 1 base and J by 4 bases, with 10 bases between them. This CDR3 is CASSLGGHGTEAFF. The DNA for the CDR3 is TGTGCCAGCAGCTTAGGGGGGCATGGCACTGAAGCTTTCTTT.